The 15 T cell receptor beta chains listed next were all sequenced from one sample in a study of blood T cell repertoires in COVID-19. Profiled with immunoSEQ multiplex PCR; TCRdb holds only in-frame clones, not every one. The data show about 330,000 clones, around 87% seen once. Sequencing was carried out using peripheral blood. Receptors were obtained from a woman in her fifties or sixties with active or convalescent COVID-19.

The genes are TRBV12-5 and TRBJ1-2, with D maybe TRBD1 (5 bases). The CDR3 length is 13 residues. Between the trimmed V and J ends, which lost 10 bases and 1 base, there was a span of 13 bases. Germline lookup yields CDR1 LGHNT and CDR2 FRNRAP. The CDR3 reads CATAGGINYGYTF. The DNA of the CDR3 is TGTGCTACTGCCGGGGGGATTAACTATGGCTACACCTTC.

The gene calls are TRBV7-3 and TRBJ1-1, with D hard to call. Trimming stripped 4 bases from V and 5 bases from J, with 11 bases between. Germline CDR1 reads SGHTA; CDR2 reads FQGTGA. The CDR3 is made up of 13 amino acids. The CDR3 protein is CASSSGRDTEAFF. The CDR3 nucleotides are TGTGCCAGCAGCTCCGGGCGGGATACTGAAGCTTTCTTT.

This chain connects TRBV10-3 to TRBJ2-3, with a tentative D call TRBD1 (5 bases). In germline, CDR1 is ENHRY, CDR2 SYGVKD. The CDR3 runs to 15 residues. V was clipped by 5 bases and J by 1 base, with 13 bases between them. The CDR3 here is CAISPQASGTDTQYF. As DNA, the CDR3 is TGTGCCATCAGTCCACAGGCCTCTGGCACAGATACGCAGTATTTT.

The J gene is TRBJ2-3, the V gene TRBV27, with a weak D call TRBD1 (5 bases). Trimming took 3 bases from V and 2 from J, leaving 12 bases between them. CDR3 length: 15 amino acids. From germline, CDR1 is MNHEY and CDR2 SMNVEV (reference sequence). This CDR3 is CASSFEGDDTDTQYF. CDR3 sequence (DNA): TGTGCCAGCAGTTTTGAAGGGGATGACACAGATACGCAGTATTTT.

The rearrangement uses TRBV18 and TRBJ1-3; 8 bases align to TRBD1. Losses at the gene ends were 6 bases for V and 0 bases for J; bases not matched to a gene: 10. Germline CDR1 is KGHSH and CDR2 is LQKENI. The CDR3 is made up of 17 amino acids. The CDR3: CASSPRTGPFSGNTIYF. CDR3 coding DNA: TGTGCCAGCTCCCCGAGGACAGGGCCGTTCTCTGGAAACACCATATATTTT.

CDR3 nucleotides: TGTGCCAGTAGGCGGACTAGCGGGGGTGAGACCCAGTACTTC. Residues: CASRRTSGGETQYF. The V call is TRBV19, the J call TRBJ2-5; TRBD2 matches 13 bases. Germline V gives CDR1 LNHDA, CDR2 SQIVND (reference sequence). With V trimmed by 6 bases and J by 5 bases, 3 bases remained unmatched. The CDR3 has 14 residues.

Comments on this clone: Other DNA variants within this sample encode the same CDR3. The chain uses TRBV2 and TRBJ1-1, with D hard to call. The CDR3 has 11 amino acids. Germline CDR1 is SNHLY and CDR2 is FYNNEI. The germline V and J ends were trimmed by 4 bases and 4 bases, with 4 bases remaining between them. CDR3 in DNA: TGTGCCAGCAGTGTCCGCACTGAAGCTTTCTTT. As protein: CASSVRTEAFF.

The chain links TRBV11-3 to TRBJ2-5, with 13 bases that match TRBD2. Germline-derived CDR1 and CDR2 are SGHNT and YENEEA. This CDR3 is 16 amino acids long. J gave up 5 bases and V 5 bases, and 8 bases lay outside the gene matches. The CDR3 DNA reads as TGTGCCAGCAGCCGCGGGACTAGCGGGGTTGGGGAGACCCAGTACTTC. It codes for CASSRGTSGVGETQYF.

This CDR3 is CASSYSRAGANVLTF. The CDR3 DNA reads TGTGCCAGCAGTTATTCGAGGGCTGGGGCCAACGTCCTGACTTTC. This chain uses TRBV6-5 with TRBJ2-6; TRBD2 might be the D (5 bases). V was trimmed by 3 bases and J by 2 bases, leaving 8 bases between them. Germline V gene sequence: CDR1 MNHEY, CDR2 SVGAGI. The CDR3 loop spans 15 amino acids.

The chain recombines TRBV29-1 with TRBJ2-2, with 8 bases matching TRBD1. Germline CDR1 and CDR2: SQVTM and ANQGSEA. Trimming at V came to 5 bases and at J to 5 bases, leaving 19 bases not matched to a gene. The CDR3 contains 18 residues. The CDR3 region is CSVYGSSKDRVGTGELFF. CDR3 nucleotide sequence: TGCAGCGTTTACGGGTCCTCAAAGGACAGGGTCGGGACCGGGGAGCTGTTTTTT.

The chain recombines TRBV6-2 or TRBV6-3 with TRBJ2-2; TRBD1 might be the D (6 bases). Germline lookup yields CDR1 MNHEY and CDR2 SVGEGT. V lost 5 bases and J lost 7, with 11 bases in between. The CDR3 consists of 13 residues. CDR3 coding DNA: TGTGCCAGCAGTGGCCAGGGGATCGGGGAGCTGTTTTTT. This translates into CASSGQGIGELFF.

The V gene is TRBV3-1 (or the pseudogene TRBV3-2), the J gene TRBJ2-1, with 9 bases fitting TRBD2. The CDR3 is made up of 16 amino acids. Germline loops: CDR1 LGHDT, CDR2 YNNKEL (reference sequence). Germline trimming cut 0 bases from V and 7 bases from J; bases unmatched to any gene: 7. The CDR3, as DNA: TGTGCCAGCAGCCAAGATGAAGCGGGAGGTCGGAATGAGCAGTTCTTC. Translation gives CASSQDEAGGRNEQFF.

The V call is TRBV30, the J call TRBJ2-5; D is unresolved. Trimming shortened V by 0 bases and J by 5 bases, and 7 bases separated the two germline ends. Germline V CDR1 and CDR2: GTSNPN, SVGIG (reference sequence). This CDR3 region has 12 residues. CDR3 nucleotides: TGTGCCTGGAGTGTCCGTGTGGAGACCCAGTACTTC. It is translated as CAWSVRVETQYF.

The chain links TRBV18 to TRBJ1-1; 9 bases are shared with TRBD1. V trimming: 3 bases; J trimming: 1 base; junction bases outside the gene matches: 9. The CDR3 runs 17 residues. Germline CDR1 is KGHSH and CDR2 is LQKENI. The CDR3 DNA follows: TGTGCCAGCTCACCGCCCCTCGACAGGGGGAGGAACACTGAAGCTTTCTTT. Translated: CASSPPLDRGRNTEAFF. Using reference TRBV18 and TRBJ1-1 for the parts outside the CDR3, the full variable domain is NAGVMQNPRHLVRRRGQEARLRCSPMKGHSHVYWYRQLPEEGLKFMVYLQKENIIDESGMPKERFSAEFPKEGPSILRIQQVVRGDSAAYFCASSPPLDRGRNTEAFFGQGTRLTVV.

J is TRBJ2-2 and V is TRBV5-5, with D possibly being TRBD1 (5 bases). This CDR3 has 15 residues. Germline lookup yields CDR1 SGHKS and CDR2 YYEKEE (reference sequence). Between the trimmed V and J ends, which lost 4 bases and 4 bases, there was a span of 14 bases. CDR3 sequence: CASSDSRVSTGELFF. In DNA form, the CDR3 reads TGTGCCAGCAGCGACTCCAGGGTTTCCACCGGGGAGCTGTTTTTT.